The 6 T cell receptor beta chains presented below share a single source sample, sequenced in a study of read filtering for tumor transcriptome and immune sequencing. The library was built from about 400 ng RNA with molecular barcoded adaptors for alpha/delta and beta/gamma chains. TCRdb used MiXCR to reprocess the reads, holding one entry per CDR3 protein. The repertoire holds 120,000 or so distinct CDR3 sequences, with 10% to 15% as singletons. Sequences were obtained from a population of CD138-negative cells sorted from bone marrow. These receptor sequences come from a donor aged 40 or over with multiple myeloma.

The chain is built from TRBV6-6 and TRBJ2-3; TRBD2 matches 9 bases. The length of the CDR3 is 14 residues. Unmatched junction bases numbered 1, after V lost 2 bases and J lost 4 bases. Germline V gene lookup returns CDR1 MNHNY and CDR2 SVGAGI (reference sequence). This CDR3 reads CASSYAGGADTQYF. For the CDR3, the DNA is TGTGCCAGCAGTTACGCGGGGGGGGCAGATACGCAGTATTTT.

This clonotype was counted only a few times. V is TRBV5-1 and J is TRBJ2-2, with 9 positions matching TRBD2. CDR1 and CDR2 from the germline V gene are SGHRS and YFSETQ. The V segment lost 6 bases and the J segment 0 bases; nucleotides outside the gene matches: 12. The CDR3 consists of 18 residues. CDR3 coding DNA: TGCGCCAGCACACGTGGACTAGCGCATATCTCGAACACCGGGGAGCTGTTTTTT. Encoded protein: CASTRGLAHISNTGELFF. Combining the CDR3 with reference TRBV5-1 and TRBJ2-2 gives the whole variable domain KAGVTQTPRYLIKTRGQQVTLSCSPISGHRSVSWYQQTPGQGLQFLFEYFSETQRNKGNFPGRFSGRQFSNSRSEMNVSTLELGDSALYLCASTRGLAHISNTGELFFGEGSRLTVL.

There are many counts of this clonotype. This chain joins TRBV6-2 or TRBV6-3 and TRBJ2-3, with 8 positions matching TRBD2. The J segment lost 5 bases and the V segment lost 2 bases, leaving 3 bases of the junction unmatched. The germline gives CDR1 MNHEY, CDR2 SVGEGT. The CDR3 sequence is 14 residues long. This CDR3 reads CASSYAAGVDTQYF. In DNA, the CDR3 is TGTGCCAGCAGTTACGCAGCGGGAGTAGATACGCAGTATTTT.

This clonotype was detected only a few times. The chain uses TRBV5-1 and TRBJ2-1; a weak D match, TRBD1 (5 bases). Trimming took off 3 bases at V and 7 bases at J, with 11 bases between the two ends. The CDR3 is 13 amino acids. Germline lookup yields CDR1 SGHRS and CDR2 YFSETQ. CDR3 bases: TGCGCCAGCAGCTCGGACACCGGGAATGAGCAGTTCTTC. It is translated as CASSSDTGNEQFF.

There are a few counts of this clonotype. A much larger clonotype is one base distant, so this may be a read error. No conserved phenylalanine or tryptophan ends this CDR3, so it is likely a read error. V is TRBV29-1 and J is TRBJ2-1, with D perhaps matching TRBD2 (7 bases). The CDR3 is made up of 14 amino acids. With 6 bases removed from V and 1 base from J, the gap between germline ends came to 13 bases. Germline V CDR1 and CDR2: SQVTM, ANQGSEA. CDR3 coding DNA: TGCAGCGTGCCTAGGGGGGGATCCTACAATGAGCAGTTCCTC. Protein: CSVPRGGSYNEQFL.

Ten or more counts support this clonotype. J is TRBJ2-2 and V is TRBV4-1, with 11 positions matching TRBD2. Unmatched junction bases numbered 14, after V lost 4 bases and J lost 4 bases. This CDR3 comprises 19 residues. The germline gives CDR1 MGHRA, CDR2 YSYEKL. As DNA, the CDR3 is TGCGCCAGCAGCCGTAGGTCCCCTACTAGCGGGGGTGGCACCGGGGAGCTGTTTTTT. The encoded protein is CASSRRSPTSGGGTGELFF.